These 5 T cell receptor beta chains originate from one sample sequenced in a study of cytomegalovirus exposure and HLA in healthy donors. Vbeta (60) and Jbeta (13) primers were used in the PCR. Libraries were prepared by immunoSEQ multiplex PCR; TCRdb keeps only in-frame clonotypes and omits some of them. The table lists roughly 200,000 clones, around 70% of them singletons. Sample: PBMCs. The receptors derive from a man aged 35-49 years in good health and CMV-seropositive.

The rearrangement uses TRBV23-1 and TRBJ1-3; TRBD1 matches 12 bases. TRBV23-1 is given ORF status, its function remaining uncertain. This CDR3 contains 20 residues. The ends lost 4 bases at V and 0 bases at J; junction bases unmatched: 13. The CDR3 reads CASSPNSGTGGNFSGNTIYF. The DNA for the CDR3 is TGCGCCAGCAGTCCAAACTCCGGGACAGGGGGCAATTTCTCTGGAAACACCATATATTTT.

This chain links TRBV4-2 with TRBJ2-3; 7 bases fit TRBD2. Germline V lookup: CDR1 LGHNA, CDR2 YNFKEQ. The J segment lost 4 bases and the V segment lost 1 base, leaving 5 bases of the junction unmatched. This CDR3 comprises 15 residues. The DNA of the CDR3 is TGTGCCAGCAGCCAAGTGGTGGGGGGGGCAGATACGCAGTATTTT. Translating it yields CASSQVVGGADTQYF.

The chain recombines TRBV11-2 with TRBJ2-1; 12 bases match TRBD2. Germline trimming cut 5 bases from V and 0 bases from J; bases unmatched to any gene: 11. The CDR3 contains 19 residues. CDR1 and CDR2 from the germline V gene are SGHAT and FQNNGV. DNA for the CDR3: TGTGCCAGCAGCCCCCACGGACTAGCGGGGCGAAGCTCCTACAATGAGCAGTTCTTC. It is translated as CASSPHGLAGRSSYNEQFF. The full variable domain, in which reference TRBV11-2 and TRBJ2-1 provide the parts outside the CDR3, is EAGVAQSPRYKIIEKRQSVAFWCNPISGHATLYWYQQILGQGPKLLIQFQNNGVVDDSQLPKDRFSAERLKGVDSTLKIQPAKLEDSAVYLCASSPHGLAGRSSYNEQFFGPGTRLTVL.

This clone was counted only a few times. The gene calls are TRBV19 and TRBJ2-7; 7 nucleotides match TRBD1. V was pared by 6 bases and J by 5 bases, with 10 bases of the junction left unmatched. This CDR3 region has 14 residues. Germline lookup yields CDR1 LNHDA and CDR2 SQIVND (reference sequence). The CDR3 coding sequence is TGTGCCAGTAGCGAGCAGGGGGTAATCGACGAGCAGTACTTC. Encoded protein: CASSEQGVIDEQYF.

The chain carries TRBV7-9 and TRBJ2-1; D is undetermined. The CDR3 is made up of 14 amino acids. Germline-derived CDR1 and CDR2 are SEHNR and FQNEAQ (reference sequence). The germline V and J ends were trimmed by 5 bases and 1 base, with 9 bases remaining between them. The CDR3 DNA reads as TGTGCCAGCAGCGTACAGAATTCCTACAATGAGCAGTTCTTC. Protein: CASSVQNSYNEQFF.